The entry below describes one T cell receptor (beta chain). Its antigen is currently not known. No much larger clone exists at a distance of one base, and base qualities are not known. This sample is part of a study of STAT5B mutations in CD4+ large granular lymphocyte leukemia (dated by TCRdb to between 2021 and 2024). Some background on the complete study: Among healthy controls, the CDR3 'QG' motif was associated with a particular HLA allele. The study compared the TCRbeta repertoires of patients with CD4+ T-cell large granular lymphocyte leukemia against those of healthy blood donors. Flow cytometry on FACSCanto II or FACSVerse showed that the purified fractions were more than 95% pure among lymphocytes. The study at large found these results: Main leukemic clonotypes were private to each patient, although under 30% appeared at low frequency in other patients' non-leukemic repertoires. The data were not HLA-matched, and the higher clonality in CD4+ T-LGLL than in CD8+ T-LGLL could be due to the relatively small sample size. Greater clonality appeared to be present in CD4-sorted patient repertoires than in healthy CD4+ repertoires, and the difference was retained after the putative leukemic clones were removed. TRBV06-family usage was enriched among the top patient clones (8/27) compared with healthy controls (2/35).

The immunoSEQ assay at survey resolution was applied to genomic DNA for sequencing of TCRbeta rearrangements. The source study handled its data this way. A lowest detectable productive clonotype frequency of 2.59 x 10-5 was observed in the TCR sequencing data. Only productive TCRbeta rearrangements, meaning sequences that were complete and in-frame, were kept for the analyses. Clonality for each sample was calculated as Simpson clonality in the immunoSEQ Analyzer version 3.0. Based on frequency, clones were grouped as very rare, small, medium, large (1-20%) or hyperexpanded (>20%). Generation probabilities were estimated with OLGA 1.2.3, V-gene circos plots were generated with VDJtools, specificities were searched for in VDJdb, and CDR3 motifs were identified with GLIPH. TCRdb provides this immuneACCESS table in a form limited to in-frame rearrangements. Some clones are lacking; in checked studies, under half of them reflect an unresolved V gene, and why the rest are absent is not known. V and J calls and clone size are given by that table; D and trimming were obtained from the DNA. The sample table holds roughly 29,000 clones, of which less than 85% were seen once. The top ten hold 2.5% to 3.5% of the sample.

The CDR3 spans 16 residues, from the cysteine through the phenylalanine. The sequence is cut down to CDR3 DNA, 48 bases in frame from base 1. The germline V end is reduced by 2 bases and the J end by 6 bases; junction bases left unmatched: 10. CDR1 and CDR2 are read off the germline V gene as MNHEY and SVGAGI. Buffy coats from some 36 blood donors, supplied by the Finnish Red Cross blood service, were used as healthy controls. All TCR-sequenced material derived from peripheral blood: patient blood samples and healthy donor buffy coats. Peripheral blood mononuclear cells were isolated by Ficoll-Hypaque gradient centrifugation. CD4+ cells were magnetically purified from the buffy coats of healthy controls. Genomic DNA was extracted using the Gentra Puregene Cell and Tissue kit, and a Qubit 2.0 fluorometer was used to quantify it.

Specimen: CD4+ T cells from blood buffy coats. The rearranged segments are TRBV6-5 and TRBJ2-1; 7 junctional bases match TRBD2. The TCR originated in a human donor in good health. The base sequence is TGTGCCAGCAGTTACCTGGTCAGCCTAGCGGCCAATGAGCAGTTCTTC. It translates as CASSYLVSLAANEQFF.